One sample yielded the 3 T cell receptor beta chains listed below, sequenced in a study of CD8 T cells in Susac syndrome (dated by TCRdb to the late 2010s). Preparation of the library involved the immunoSEQ multiplex PCR assay. RNA was extracted with the RNeasy kit and about 0.5 to 1 ug was reverse transcribed using random hexamers. TCRdb reran the public reads through fastp at Q25 and MiXCR, keeping productive beta chains. Each CDR3 protein gets just one entry, which takes the most common genes and DNA from the rows behind it. The sample yields roughly 70,000 distinct CDR3 sequences; 96% were counted once. Approximately 0.11% of the sample lies in the top ten. The sequenced sample consisted of CD4+ T cells from PBMCs. The receptors shown here come from a human donor with multiple sclerosis.

The chain carries TRBV24-1 and TRBJ2-1, with D perhaps TRBD1 (6 bases). The CDR3 is 16 residues long. V was shortened by 4 bases and J by 4 bases, with 16 bases between the two germline ends. Germline V gene sequence: CDR1 KGHDR, CDR2 SFDVKD. This CDR3 is CATSEGRDTFYNEQFF. CDR3 in DNA: TGTGCCACCAGTGAGGGCCGGGACACTTTTTACAATGAGCAGTTCTTC.

The chain recombines TRBV25-1 with TRBJ1-4; D is perhaps TRBD1 (5 bases). The CDR3 length is 14 residues. CDR1 and CDR2 from the germline V gene are MGHDK and SYGVNS. The V end was cut by 5 bases, the J end by 7 bases, with 14 bases between. CDR3 loop: CASSKMGLSEKLFF. As DNA, the CDR3 is TGTGCCAGCAGTAAGATGGGGCTTAGTGAAAAACTGTTTTTT. Filled out from reference TRBV25-1 and TRBJ1-4, the complete variable domain reads EADIYQTPRYLVIGTGKKITLECSQTMGHDKMYWYQQDPGMELHLIHYSYGVNSTEKGDLSSESTVSRIRTEHFPLTLESARPSHTSQYLCASSKMGLSEKLFFGSGTQLSVL.

The sample holds one count of this clonotype. The chain couples TRBV7-2 to TRBJ1-1; 9 bases line up with TRBD1. The V segment lost 7 bases and the J segment 7 bases; nucleotides outside the gene matches: 4. This CDR3 is 12 amino acids long. From germline, CDR1 is SGHTA and CDR2 FQGNSA. The CDR3 spells CASNDRGNEAFF. The CDR3 DNA sequence: TGTGCCAGCAATGACAGGGGGAATGAAGCTTTCTTT.